The 11 T cell receptor beta chains reported below all come from one sample, sequenced in a study of blood T cell repertoires in COVID-19. Libraries were prepared by immunoSEQ multiplex PCR; TCRdb keeps only in-frame clonotypes and omits some of them. The sample yields 200,000 to 250,000 clones, roughly 90% seen once. The sample consisted of peripheral blood. These receptors were collected from a middle-aged man with active or convalescent COVID-19.

This rearrangement joins TRBV28 to TRBJ2-7, with TRBD1 identical over 9 bases. This CDR3 contains 14 residues. Germline V gene lookup returns CDR1 MDHEN and CDR2 SYDVKM. The ends lost 6 bases at V and 2 bases at J; junction bases unmatched: 5. CDR3 coding DNA: TGTGCCAGCAGACTCGGACAGGGGACCTACGAGCAGTACTTC. Residues: CASRLGQGTYEQYF.

V gene TRBV5-1 combines with J gene TRBJ1-1; 8 nucleotides match TRBD1. The CDR3 extends over 16 amino acids. From germline, CDR1 is SGHRS and CDR2 YFSETQ. The V segment lost 1 base and the J segment 1 base; nucleotides outside the gene matches: 6. CDR3 coding DNA: TGCGCCAGCAGCTTGAAGACCGGACAGGGGAACACTGAAGCTTTCTTT. Residues: CASSLKTGQGNTEAFF.

The chain joins TRBV9 to TRBJ1-1; D gene ambiguous. Looked up from germline, CDR1 is SGDLS and CDR2 is YYNGEE. Deletions cut 1 base from V and 0 bases from J, with 10 bases between. The CDR3 loop spans 15 amino acids. This CDR3 reads CASSVIEVMNTEAFF. The CDR3 nucleotides are TGTGCCAGCAGCGTAATTGAGGTAATGAACACTGAAGCTTTCTTT.

Written as DNA, the CDR3 is TGTGCCAGCAGTTTGTCCCAGGGGGTGGAGGGCTACACCTTC. Translation gives CASSLSQGVEGYTF. V and J are TRBV27 and TRBJ1-2, with 7 positions matching TRBD1. Looked up from germline, CDR1 is MNHEY and CDR2 is SMNVEV (reference sequence). Trimming removed 3 bases from V and 8 bases from J; junction bases left unmatched: 9. This CDR3 is 14 amino acids long.

In its sample, this clone was seen many times. J is TRBJ2-1 and V is TRBV4-1, with D unclear. The germline V gene encodes CDR1 MGHRA and CDR2 YSYEKL. The CDR3 sequence is 12 residues long. V was cut by 1 base and J by 5 bases, with 3 bases left in between. The CDR3 DNA reads TGCGCCAGCAGCCAAGTCAACAATGAGCAGTTCTTC. It codes for CASSQVNNEQFF.

This chain joins TRBV3-1 (or the pseudogene TRBV3-2) and TRBJ2-7, with TRBD2 matching over 8 bases. The trim removed 2 bases at V and 5 bases at J, leaving 5 bases unmatched. Germline V gene lookup returns CDR1 LGHDT and CDR2 YNNKEL (reference sequence). There are 14 residues in the CDR3. CDR3 in DNA: TGTGCCAGCAGCCAAATCCCAGCGGGAGACGAGCAGTACTTC. Protein: CASSQIPAGDEQYF.

The V and J genes are TRBV4-1 and TRBJ1-1, with TRBD1 matching 7 bases. V dropped 4 bases and J dropped 4; count of bases not matched to a gene: 9. CDR1 is MGHRA and CDR2 is YSYEKL in the germline V gene. The CDR3 extends over 15 amino acids. The CDR3 coding sequence is TGCGCCAGCAGCCGCGGTGTCAGGGGGGCCACTGAAGCTTTCTTT. This gives the protein CASSRGVRGATEAFF.

This chain connects TRBV7-3 to TRBJ1-1, with D possibly matching TRBD1 (5 bases). From germline, CDR1 is SGHTA and CDR2 FQGTGA. The V gene lost 5 bases and the J gene lost 1 base, with 11 bases spanning the gap. The CDR3 consists of 14 residues. CDR3 in DNA: TGTGCCAGCAGCCTATTGGGGCCGAACACTGAAGCTTTCTTT. Translated, it gives CASSLLGPNTEAFF.

This sequence joins TRBV24-1 and TRBJ2-1; TRBD1 might be the D (6 bases). This CDR3 has 13 amino acids. The V gene's germline CDR1 is KGHDR and CDR2 SFDVKD. The V end lost 3 bases, the J end lost 9 bases, and 11 bases lay between the germline ends. The chain's CDR3 is CATSDNRVGEQFF. DNA of the CDR3: TGTGCCACCAGTGATAACAGGGTCGGTGAGCAGTTCTTC.

The V gene is TRBV27, the J gene TRBJ2-7; the match to TRBD1 covers 9 bases. The junction had 6 bases not matched to a gene; V was cut back by 3 bases and J by 6 bases. CDR1 is MNHEY, CDR2 SMNVEV, per germline (reference sequence). The CDR3 spans 14 residues. CDR3 amino acids: CASSLNRGLGEQYF. The CDR3 coding sequence is TGTGCCAGCAGTTTGAACAGGGGGCTCGGCGAGCAGTACTTC.

The chain is built from TRBV5-1 and TRBJ1-5; 9 bases agree with TRBD1. From germline, CDR1 is SGHRS and CDR2 YFSETQ. This CDR3 is 16 amino acids long. V gave up 0 bases and J gave up 5 bases; unmatched junction bases: 6. CDR3 sequence: CASSLDATGGDQPQHF. The CDR3 DNA follows: TGCGCCAGCAGCTTGGACGCGACAGGGGGTGATCAGCCCCAGCATTTT.